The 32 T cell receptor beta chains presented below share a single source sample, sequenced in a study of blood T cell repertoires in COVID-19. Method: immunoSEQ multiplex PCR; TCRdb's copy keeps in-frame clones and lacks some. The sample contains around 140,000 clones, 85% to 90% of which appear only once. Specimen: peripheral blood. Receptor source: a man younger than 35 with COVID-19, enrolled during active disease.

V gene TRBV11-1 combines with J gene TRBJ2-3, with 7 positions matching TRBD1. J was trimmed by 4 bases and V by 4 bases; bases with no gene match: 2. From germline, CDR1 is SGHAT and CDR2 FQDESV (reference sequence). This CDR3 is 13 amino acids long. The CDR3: CASSSTGSDTQYF. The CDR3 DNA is TGTGCCAGCAGCTCGACAGGGTCAGATACGCAGTATTTT. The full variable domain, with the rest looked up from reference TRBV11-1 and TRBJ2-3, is EAEVAQSPRYKITEKSQAVAFWCDPISGHATLYWYRQILGQGPELLVQFQDESVVDDSQLPKDRFSAERLKGVDSTLKIQPAELGDSAMYLCASSSTGSDTQYFGPGTRLTVL.

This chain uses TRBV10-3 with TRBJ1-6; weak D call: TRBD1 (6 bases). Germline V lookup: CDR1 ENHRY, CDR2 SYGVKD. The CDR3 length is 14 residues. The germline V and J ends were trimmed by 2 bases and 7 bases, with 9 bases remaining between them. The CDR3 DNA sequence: TGTGCCATCAGTGAGGGGCAGGGGAATTCACCCCTCCACTTT. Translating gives CAISEGQGNSPLHF.

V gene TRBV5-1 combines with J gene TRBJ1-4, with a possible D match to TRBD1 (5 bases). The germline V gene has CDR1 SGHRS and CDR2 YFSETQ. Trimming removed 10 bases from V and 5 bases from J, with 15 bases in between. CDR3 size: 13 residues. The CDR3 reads CAGHDFPNEKLFF. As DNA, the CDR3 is TGCGCCGGACATGACTTCCCAAATGAAAAACTGTTTTTT.

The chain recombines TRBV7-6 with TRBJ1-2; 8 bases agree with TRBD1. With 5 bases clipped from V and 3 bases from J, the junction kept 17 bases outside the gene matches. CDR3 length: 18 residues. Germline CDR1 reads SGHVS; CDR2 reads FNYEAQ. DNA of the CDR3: TGTGCCAGCAGCGCCGGGACAGGAGGACTCGGTGAGGACTATGGCTACACCTTC. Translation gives CASSAGTGGLGEDYGYTF.

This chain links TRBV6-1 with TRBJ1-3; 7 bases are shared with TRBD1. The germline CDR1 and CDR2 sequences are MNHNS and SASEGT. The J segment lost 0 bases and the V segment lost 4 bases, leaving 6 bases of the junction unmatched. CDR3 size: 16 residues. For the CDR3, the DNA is TGTGCCAGCAGTGGGGGGACAGTCAACTCTGGAAACACCATATATTTT. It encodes CASSGGTVNSGNTIYF.

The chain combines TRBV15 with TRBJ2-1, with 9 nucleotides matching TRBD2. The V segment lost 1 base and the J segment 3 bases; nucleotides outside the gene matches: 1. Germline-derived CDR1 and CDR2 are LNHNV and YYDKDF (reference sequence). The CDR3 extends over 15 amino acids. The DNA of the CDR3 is TGTGCCACCAGCAGAGCTAGCGGGAACTACAATGAGCAGTTCTTC. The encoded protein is CATSRASGNYNEQFF.

The DNA for the CDR3 is TGTGCCAGCAAGGCGGATCCTCGGAGGGTGAACACTGAAGCTTTCTTT. Its translation: CASKADPRRVNTEAFF. V usage is TRBV11-2 and J usage is TRBJ1-1, with D hard to call. The germline V gene encodes CDR1 SGHAT and CDR2 FQNNGV. There are 16 residues in the CDR3. Trimming removed 7 bases from V and 0 bases from J, with 18 bases in between.

CDR3 region: CASSARTGANTEAFF. The CDR3 DNA reads TGTGCCAGCAGCGCGAGGACAGGAGCGAACACTGAAGCTTTCTTT. This rearrangement joins TRBV9 to TRBJ1-1, with 7 nucleotides matching TRBD1. This CDR3 has 15 residues. V dropped 3 bases and J dropped 1; count of bases not matched to a gene: 6. Germline V gene data show CDR1 as SGDLS and CDR2 as YYNGEE.

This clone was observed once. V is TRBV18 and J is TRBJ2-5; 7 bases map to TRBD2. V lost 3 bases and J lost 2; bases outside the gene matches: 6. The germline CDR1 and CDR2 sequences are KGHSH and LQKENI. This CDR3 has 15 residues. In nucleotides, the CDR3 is TGTGCCAGCTCACCGGGGAGGGGCGATCAAGAGACCCAGTACTTC. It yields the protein CASSPGRGDQETQYF.

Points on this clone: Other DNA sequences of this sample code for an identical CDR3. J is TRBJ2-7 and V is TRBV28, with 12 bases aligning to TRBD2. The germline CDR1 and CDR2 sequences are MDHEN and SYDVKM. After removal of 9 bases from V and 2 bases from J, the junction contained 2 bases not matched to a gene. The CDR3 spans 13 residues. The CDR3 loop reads CASRTSGAYEQYF. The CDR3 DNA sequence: TGTGCCAGTAGGACTAGCGGGGCCTACGAGCAGTACTTC.

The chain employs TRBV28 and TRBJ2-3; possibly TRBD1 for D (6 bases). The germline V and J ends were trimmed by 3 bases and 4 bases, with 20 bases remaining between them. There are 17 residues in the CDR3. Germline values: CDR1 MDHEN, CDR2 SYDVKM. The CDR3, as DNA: TGTGCCAGCAGTTTTGGGAACAGGGACCCCTTGTCAGATACGCAGTATTTT. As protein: CASSFGNRDPLSDTQYF.

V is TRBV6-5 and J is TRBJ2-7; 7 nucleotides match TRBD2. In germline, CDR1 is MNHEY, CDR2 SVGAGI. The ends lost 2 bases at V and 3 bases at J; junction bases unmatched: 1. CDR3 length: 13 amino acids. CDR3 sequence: CASSYRGVYEQYF. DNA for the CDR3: TGTGCCAGCAGTTACCGGGGGGTCTACGAGCAGTACTTC.

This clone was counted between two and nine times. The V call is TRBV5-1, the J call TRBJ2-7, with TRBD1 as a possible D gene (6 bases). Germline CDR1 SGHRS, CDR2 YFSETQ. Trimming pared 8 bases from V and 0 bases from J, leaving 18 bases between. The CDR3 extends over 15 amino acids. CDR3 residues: CASRSSGQYSYEQYF. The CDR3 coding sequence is TGCGCCAGTCGGTCGTCAGGACAGTACTCCTACGAGCAGTACTTC.

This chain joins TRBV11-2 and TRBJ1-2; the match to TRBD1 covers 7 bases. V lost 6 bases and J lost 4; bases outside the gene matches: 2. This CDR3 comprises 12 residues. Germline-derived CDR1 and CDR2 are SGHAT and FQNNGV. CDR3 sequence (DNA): TGTGCCAGCAGTCCAGGGGGCTATGGCTACACCTTC. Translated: CASSPGGYGYTF.

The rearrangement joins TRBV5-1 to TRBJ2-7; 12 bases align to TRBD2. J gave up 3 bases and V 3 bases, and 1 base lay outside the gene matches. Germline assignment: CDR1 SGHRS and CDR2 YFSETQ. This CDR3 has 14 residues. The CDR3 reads CASSSTSGSYEQYF. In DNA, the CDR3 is TGCGCCAGCAGCTCGACTAGCGGGAGCTACGAGCAGTACTTC.

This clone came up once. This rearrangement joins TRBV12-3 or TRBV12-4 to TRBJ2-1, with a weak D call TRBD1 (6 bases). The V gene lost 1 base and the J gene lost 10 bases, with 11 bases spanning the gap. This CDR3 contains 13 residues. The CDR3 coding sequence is TGTGCCAGCAGTTTAGTGGGGGCCAAGGAGCAGTTCTTC. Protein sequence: CASSLVGAKEQFF.

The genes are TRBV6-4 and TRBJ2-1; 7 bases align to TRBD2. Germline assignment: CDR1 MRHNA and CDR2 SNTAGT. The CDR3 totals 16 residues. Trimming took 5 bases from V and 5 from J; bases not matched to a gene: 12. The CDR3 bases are TGTGCCAGCAGTCGTTCTCGGGGGGAGCGCCACAATGAGCAGTTCTTC. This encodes CASSRSRGERHNEQFF.

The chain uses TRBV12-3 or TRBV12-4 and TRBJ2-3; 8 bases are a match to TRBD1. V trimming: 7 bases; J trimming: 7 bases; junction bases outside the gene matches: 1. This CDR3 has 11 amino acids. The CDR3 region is CASTGGYTQYF. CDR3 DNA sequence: TGTGCCAGCACAGGGGGCTATACGCAGTATTTT.

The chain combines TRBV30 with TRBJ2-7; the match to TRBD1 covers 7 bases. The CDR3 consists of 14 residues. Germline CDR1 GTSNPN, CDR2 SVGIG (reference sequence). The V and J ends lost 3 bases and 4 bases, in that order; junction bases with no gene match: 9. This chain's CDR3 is CAWSEAGGIYEQYF. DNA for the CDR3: TGTGCCTGGAGCGAAGCAGGGGGTATATACGAGCAGTACTTC.

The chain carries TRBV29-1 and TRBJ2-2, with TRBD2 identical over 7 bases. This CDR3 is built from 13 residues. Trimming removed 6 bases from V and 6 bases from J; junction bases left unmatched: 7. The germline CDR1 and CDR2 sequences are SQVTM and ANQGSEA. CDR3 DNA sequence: TGCAGCGTCGCCCGCGGGGGAGCCGGGGAGCTGTTTTTT. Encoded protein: CSVARGGAGELFF.

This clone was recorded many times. Written as DNA, the CDR3 is TGCGCCAGCAGCTTGGGTGGGACACTTGCGAACACCGGGGAGCTGTTTTTT. This gives the protein CASSLGGTLANTGELFF. This chain joins TRBV5-1 and TRBJ2-2, with a weak D call TRBD1 (6 bases). Germline loops: CDR1 SGHRS, CDR2 YFSETQ. The CDR3 extends over 17 amino acids. V shed 0 bases and J shed 0 bases, with 12 bases lying between them.

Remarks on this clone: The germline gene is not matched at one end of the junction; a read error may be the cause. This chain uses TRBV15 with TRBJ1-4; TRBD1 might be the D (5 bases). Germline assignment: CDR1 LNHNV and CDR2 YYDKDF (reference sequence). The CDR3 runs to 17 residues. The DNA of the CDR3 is TGTGCCACCAGCAGAGATAGCTCATCCCTAAGGGGTGAAAAACTGCTTTTT. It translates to CATSRDSSSLRGEKLLF. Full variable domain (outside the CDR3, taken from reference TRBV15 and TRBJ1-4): DAMVIQNPRYQVTQFGKPVTLSCSQTLNHNVMYWYQQKSSQAPKLLFHYYDKDFNNEADTPDNFQSRRPNTSFCFLDIRSPGLGDTAMYLCATSRDSSSLRGEKLLFGSGTQLSVL.

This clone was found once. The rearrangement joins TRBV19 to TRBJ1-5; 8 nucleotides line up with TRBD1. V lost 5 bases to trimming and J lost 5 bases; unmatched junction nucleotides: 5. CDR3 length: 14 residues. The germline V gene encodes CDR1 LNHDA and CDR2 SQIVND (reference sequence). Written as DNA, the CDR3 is TGTGCCAGTAGTGTGCGGGACAGGTATCAGCCCCAGCATTTT. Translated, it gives CASSVRDRYQPQHF. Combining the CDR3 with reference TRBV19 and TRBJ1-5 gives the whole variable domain DGGITQSPKYLFRKEGQNVTLSCEQNLNHDAMYWYRQDPGQGLRLIYYSQIVNDFQKGDIAEGYSVSREKKESFPLTVTSAQKNPTAFYLCASSVRDRYQPQHFGDGTRLSIL.

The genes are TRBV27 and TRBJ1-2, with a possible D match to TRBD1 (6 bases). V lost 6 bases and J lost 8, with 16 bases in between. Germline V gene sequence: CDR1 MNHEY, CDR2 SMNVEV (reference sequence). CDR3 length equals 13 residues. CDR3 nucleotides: TGTGCCAGCAGAGCCGCGACAGGCTGGGGCTACACCTTC. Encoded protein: CASRAATGWGYTF.

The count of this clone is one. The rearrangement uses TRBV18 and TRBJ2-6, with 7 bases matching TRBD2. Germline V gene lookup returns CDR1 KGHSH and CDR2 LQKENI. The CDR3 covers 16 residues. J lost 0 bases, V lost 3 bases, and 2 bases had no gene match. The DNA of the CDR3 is TGTGCCAGCTCACCGAGCGGGAACTCTGGGGCCAACGTCCTGACTTTC. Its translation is CASSPSGNSGANVLTF.

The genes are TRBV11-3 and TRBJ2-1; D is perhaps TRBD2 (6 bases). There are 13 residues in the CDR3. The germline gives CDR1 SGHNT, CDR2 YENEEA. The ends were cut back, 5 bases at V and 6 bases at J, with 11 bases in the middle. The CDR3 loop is CASSQGTFNEQFF. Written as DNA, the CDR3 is TGTGCCAGCAGCCAAGGGACTTTCAATGAGCAGTTCTTC.

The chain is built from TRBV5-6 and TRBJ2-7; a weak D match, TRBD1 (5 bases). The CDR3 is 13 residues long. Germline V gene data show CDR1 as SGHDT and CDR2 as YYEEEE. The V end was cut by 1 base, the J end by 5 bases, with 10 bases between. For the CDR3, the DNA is TGTGCCAGCAGCTTGTCAGGGTTCGACGAGCAGTACTTC. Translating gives CASSLSGFDEQYF. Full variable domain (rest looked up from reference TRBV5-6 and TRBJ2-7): DAGVTQSPTHLIKTRGQQVTLRCSPKSGHDTVSWYQQALGQGPQFIFQYYEEEERQRGNFPDRFSGHQFPNYSSELNVNALLLGDSALYLCASSLSGFDEQYFGPGTRLTVT.

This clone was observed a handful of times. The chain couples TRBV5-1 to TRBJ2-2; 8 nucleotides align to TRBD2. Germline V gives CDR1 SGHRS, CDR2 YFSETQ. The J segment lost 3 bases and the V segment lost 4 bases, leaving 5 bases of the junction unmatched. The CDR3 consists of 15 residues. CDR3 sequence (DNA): TGCGCCAGCAGCCAAACGGGGGGGTACACCGGGGAGCTGTTTTTT. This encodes CASSQTGGYTGELFF.

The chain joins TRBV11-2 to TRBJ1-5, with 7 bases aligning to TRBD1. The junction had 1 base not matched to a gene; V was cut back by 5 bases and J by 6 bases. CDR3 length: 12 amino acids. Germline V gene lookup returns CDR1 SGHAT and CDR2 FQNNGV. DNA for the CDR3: TGTGCCAGCAGCCACAGGGGTCAGCCCCAGCATTTT. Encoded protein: CASSHRGQPQHF. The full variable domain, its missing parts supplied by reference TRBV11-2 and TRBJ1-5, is EAGVAQSPRYKIIEKRQSVAFWCNPISGHATLYWYQQILGQGPKLLIQFQNNGVVDDSQLPKDRFSAERLKGVDSTLKIQPAKLEDSAVYLCASSHRGQPQHFGDGTRLSIL.

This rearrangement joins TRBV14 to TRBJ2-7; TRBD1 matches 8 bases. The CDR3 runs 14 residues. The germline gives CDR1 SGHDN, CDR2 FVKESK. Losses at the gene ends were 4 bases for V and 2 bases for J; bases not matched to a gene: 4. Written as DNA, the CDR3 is TGTGCCAGCAGCCCCCGACAGGGGCCCTACGAGCAGTACTTC. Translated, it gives CASSPRQGPYEQYF. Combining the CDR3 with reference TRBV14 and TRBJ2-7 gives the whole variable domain EAGVTQFPSHSVIEKGQTVTLRCDPISGHDNLYWYRRVMGKEIKFLLHFVKESKQDESGMPNNRFLAERTGGTYSTLKVQPAELEDSGVYFCASSPRQGPYEQYFGPGTRLTVT.

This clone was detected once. The CDR3 sequence: CASSERQGSDSPLHF. CDR3 bases: TGTGCCAGCTCAGAACGACAGGGCTCCGACTCACCCCTCCACTTT. The rearrangement joins TRBV18 to TRBJ1-6; 7 bases match TRBD1. Losses at the gene ends were 5 bases for V and 10 bases for J; bases not matched to a gene: 11. This CDR3 is 15 amino acids long. In germline, CDR1 is KGHSH, CDR2 LQKENI.

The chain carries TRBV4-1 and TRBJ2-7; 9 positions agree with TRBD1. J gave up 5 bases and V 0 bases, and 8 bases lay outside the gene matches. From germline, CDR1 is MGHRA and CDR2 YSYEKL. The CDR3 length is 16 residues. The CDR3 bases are TGCGCCAGCAGCCAAGAAGGCCTACAGGGGGCAAACGAGCAGTACTTC. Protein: CASSQEGLQGANEQYF.